A few counts support the clone carrying this T cell receptor beta chain. No antigen is known for it. The entry originates in a study of post-analysis software for immune sequencing data. General study findings and limits: There was significantly lower normalized Chao1 diversity in multiple sclerosis patients than in controls. TRBV5-6, TRBV5-1 and TRBV20-1 belonged to a set of about 5 TRBV segments that were more frequent in patients than controls.

Germline V CDR1 and CDR2: DFQATT, SNEGSKA (reference sequence). This CDR3 has 13 amino acids. TCR beta libraries were prepared from cDNA with unique molecular identifiers. TCRdb ran MiXCR on the PCR reads and lists one entry per CDR3 protein. The top ten clones hold around 0.6% of a sample with 700,000 to 800,000 distinct CDR3 sequences, just under 30% of them seen once. V and J are TRBV20-1 and TRBJ2-7, with 7 nucleotides matching TRBD1. The receptor was isolated from a girl aged 10 to 17 with multiple sclerosis. Material for sequencing was blood. The CDR3 coding sequence is TGCGCATCTCCAACACAGGGGTTCTACGAGCAGTACTTC. Translating gives CASPTQGFYEQYF.